A selection of T cell receptor beta chains follows, all from one sample in a study of CDR3 diversity in severe acne. TCRdb reanalysed the PCR reads using MiXCR and keeps one entry per CDR3 protein. The sample lists 85,000 to 120,000 distinct CDR3 sequences, around 53% seen once, with about an eighth in the top ten. The sequencing input was blood. All receptors derive from a male donor with acne. Each CDR3 is given with its conserved first and last residue. The D gene is left open where the match is weak. Part of the rows lack a size; the others show once, few, many or a class for expanded clones.

clone_size	d_call	v_call	j_call	cdr3_nt	cdr3_aa
-	-	TRBV6-9	TRBJ1-1	TGTGCCAGCAGTTACGGGGACCACAGGACCGAAGCTTTCTTT	CASSYGDHRTEAFF
-	TRBD2	TRBV19	TRBJ2-1	TGTGCCAGTAGTCGGACTAGCGGGACAAAAGGGGAGCAGTTCTTC	CASSRTSGTKGEQFF
once	-	TRBV12-3/TRBV12-4	TRBJ1-2	TGTGCCAGCAGTTTAAAGGGGTCCCACTATGGCTACACCTTC	CASSLKGSHYGYTF
-	-	TRBV29-1	TRBJ1-1	TGCTGGACCCCAGGAGACACTGAAGCTTTCTTT	CWTPGDTEAFF
-	-	TRBV12-3/TRBV12-4	TRBJ2-5	TGTGCCAGCAGCCAATTACAGGGAGAGACCCAGTACTTC	CASSQLQGETQYF
many	-	TRBV29-1	TRBJ2-5	TGCAGCGTTGAAATGGTGGGCAGGGAAGAGACCCAGTACTTC	CSVEMVGREETQYF
many	-	TRBV20-1	TRBJ1-3	TGCAGTGCGGCCGGGGAAAGGAACACCATATATTTT	CSAAGERNTIYF
-	TRBD2	TRBV7-2	TRBJ2-1	TGTGCCAGCAGCTTAGAGGCACTAGCGGTCAATGAGCAGTTCTTC	CASSLEALAVNEQFF
-	-	TRBV19	TRBJ2-2	TGTGCCGGTGGGGAAGGCACCGGGGAGCTGTTTTTT	CAGGEGTGELFF
-	-	TRBV11-2	TRBJ1-3	TGTGCCAGCAGCCCTGATGGACGCCCGTCTGGAAACACCATATATTTT	CASSPDGRPSGNTIYF
many	-	TRBV6-1	TRBJ2-3	TGTGCCAGCAGTGCCCCCCTAGCAGATACGCAGTATTTT	CASSAPLADTQYF
-	-	TRBV29-1	TRBJ2-5	TGCAGCGTTGAAGGGACGGGACAAGAGACCCAGTACTTC	CSVEGTGQETQYF
-	-	TRBV7-2	TRBJ2-7	TGTGCCAGCAGCCGCTCTCTGGGCTACGAGCAGTACTTC	CASSRSLGYEQYF
many	TRBD1	TRBV5-1	TRBJ2-1	TGCGCCAGCAGCTCGGGACAGGGCCACGTCAATGAGCAGTTCTTC	CASSSGQGHVNEQFF
-	TRBD2	TRBV10-3	TRBJ2-7	TGTGCCAGCAGCCCCCGGACTAGCGGCTACGAGCAGTACTTC	CASSPRTSGYEQYF
-	TRBD1	TRBV5-1	TRBJ2-7	TGCGCCAGCAGCTCGACTCCGGGACAGGGGAAGAACGAGCAGTACTTC	CASSSTPGQGKNEQYF
many	TRBD1	TRBV25-1	TRBJ2-1	TGTGCCAGCAGGAGGGGGCAGGGGAACTACAATGAGCAGTTCTTC	CASRRGQGNYNEQFF
-	TRBD1	TRBV13	TRBJ2-7	TGTGCCAGCAGCGACAGACAGGGTTCCTACGAGCAGTACTTC	CASSDRQGSYEQYF
many	-	TRBV3-1	TRBJ1-1	TGTGCCAGCAGCCATAACAGTAACACTGAAGCTTTCTTT	CASSHNSNTEAFF
many	-	TRBV5-8	TRBJ1-1	TGTGCCAGCAGCCCTGTAATGAACACTGAAGCTTTCTTT	CASSPVMNTEAFF
many	-	TRBV6-2/TRBV6-3	TRBJ2-5	TGTGCCAGCAGTTACGATTCGGACTTGGAAGAGACCCAGTACTTC	CASSYDSDLEETQYF
-	TRBD2	TRBV12-3/TRBV12-4	TRBJ2-3	TGTGCCAGCAGTTTGGGACTAGCGGGAGGCTCCTACAATGAGCAGTATTTT	CASSLGLAGGSYNEQYF
few	TRBD1	TRBV19	TRBJ2-3	TGTGCCAGTAGTCCCGGGGCAGGGGGAGTGACAGATACGCAGTATTTT	CASSPGAGGVTDTQYF
-	TRBD2	TRBV11-2	TRBJ2-3	TGTGCCAGCAGCTTATGGCTAGCGGGAGGGCCTAGCACAGATACGCAGTATTTT	CASSLWLAGGPSTDTQYF
many	-	TRBV11-3	TRBJ1-2	TGTGCCAGCAGCCCCGTTCGGGCAGGAGGTCCCGCGGGCTACACCTTC	CASSPVRAGGPAGYTF
many	-	TRBV18	TRBJ1-1	TGTGCCAGCTCACCACCAGGGCGGGGGCTGAACACTGAAGCTTTCTTT	CASSPPGRGLNTEAFF
-	-	TRBV2	TRBJ2-7	TGTGCCAGCAGTCAGACAGAAGCGCTCTACGAGCAGTACTTC	CASSQTEALYEQYF
-	-	TRBV7-9	TRBJ1-4	TGTGCCAGCAGCTTAGGGGCTTCTAGAAAAGGAAAACTGTTTTTT	CASSLGASRKGKLFF